These 9 T cell receptor beta chains came from one sample sequenced in a study of T cell repertoires in cytomegalovirus infection. TCRdb recomputed calls from the reads with MiXCR, one row per CDR3 protein. The sample lists under 300,000 distinct CDR3 sequences; more than 9% were seen once. Material: PBMCs. These receptors were collected from a human donor in good health (CMV status not recorded). Some clones in this sample may be carry-over from other donors' samples.

The chain uses TRBV20-1 and TRBJ2-5, with 8 bases identical to TRBD2. The germline V gene encodes CDR1 DFQATT and CDR2 SNEGSKA (reference sequence). V lost 0 bases to trimming and J lost 4 bases; unmatched junction nucleotides: 13. This CDR3 is 17 amino acids long. The CDR3: CSARELSGSGRIETQYF. In DNA form, the CDR3 reads TGCAGTGCTAGAGAGCTCTCGGGGAGCGGGAGAATAGAGACCCAGTACTTC.

This clonotype was counted at least ten times. The CDR3: CASSPPGDETEAFF. CDR3 nucleotides: TGTGCCAGCAGTCCCCCTGGGGACGAGACTGAAGCTTTCTTT. The chain joins TRBV28 to TRBJ1-1; a possible D gene is TRBD1 (5 bases). Germline V gene sequence: CDR1 MDHEN, CDR2 SYDVKM. CDR3 length: 14 amino acids. V was shortened by 5 bases and J by 5 bases, with 15 bases between the two germline ends.

This clonotype was seen ten or more times. CDR3 in amino acids: CASSLEPSGGPNEQFF. The CDR3, as DNA: TGTGCCAGCAGCTTAGAACCTAGCGGGGGACCCAATGAGCAGTTCTTC. The chain has TRBV7-9 and TRBJ2-1, with 10 bases lining up with TRBD2. There are 16 residues in the CDR3. Germline V lookup: CDR1 SEHNR, CDR2 FQNEAQ (reference sequence). The junction had 6 bases not matched to a gene; V was cut back by 1 base and J by 6 bases.

This clonotype was observed many times. The V gene is TRBV9, the J gene TRBJ2-3; D is perhaps TRBD1 or TRBD2 (6 bases each). The length of the CDR3 is 13 residues. Germline V lookup: CDR1 SGDLS, CDR2 YYNGEE. V gave up 1 base and J gave up 9 bases, with 12 bases separating them. The DNA for the CDR3 is TGTGCCAGCAGCGTAAAGGGGGAGGACACGCAGTATTTT. The encoded protein is CASSVKGEDTQYF.

This clonotype appeared a few times. J is TRBJ1-5 and V is TRBV12-3 or TRBV12-4; unclear D gene. This CDR3 comprises 15 residues. Trimming removed 5 bases from V and 0 bases from J, with 11 bases in between. This CDR3 reads CASSKTDYSNQPQHF. The CDR3, as DNA: TGTGCCAGCAGTAAGACGGACTATAGCAATCAGCCCCAGCATTTT.

This clonotype appeared many times. The chain carries TRBV7-2 and TRBJ1-1; tentatively, D is TRBD1 (5 bases). The CDR3 contains 15 residues. Trimming shortened V by 1 base and J by 4 bases, and 13 bases separated the two germline ends. Germline assignment: CDR1 SGHTA and CDR2 FQGNSA. The CDR3 sequence is CASSLDWGTGTEAFF. CDR3 sequence (DNA): TGTGCCAGCAGCTTAGATTGGGGGACGGGCACTGAAGCTTTCTTT.

On this clonotype: A much more abundant neighbour one base away suggests this may be a read error. The chain is built from TRBV7-2 and TRBJ2-7; D is unclear. CDR1 and CDR2 (germline): SGHTA, FQGNSA. Trimming took 1 base from V and 6 from J, leaving 13 bases between them. The CDR3 consists of 14 residues. CDR3 sequence (DNA): TGTGCCAGCAGCTTAGTTTTAACCACCTCCGAGCAGTACTTC. It translates to CASSLVLTTSEQYF.

In this sample, this clonotype turned up many times. The chain joins TRBV6-6 to TRBJ1-3, with TRBD1 matching 8 bases. This CDR3 is 15 amino acids long. Germline V lookup: CDR1 MNHNY, CDR2 SVGAGI (reference sequence). Trimming took 2 bases from V and 0 from J; bases not matched to a gene: 0. CDR3 DNA sequence: TGTGCCAGCAGTTACGGGACAGGCTCTGGAAACACCATATATTTT. As protein: CASSYGTGSGNTIYF.

This clonotype was counted ten times or more. This CDR3 reads CASSYGGSNTEAFF. The DNA of the CDR3 is TGTGCCAGCAGTTACGGGGGGAGCAACACTGAAGCTTTCTTT. J is TRBJ1-1 and V is TRBV6-6; maybe TRBD1 (5 bases). V dropped 2 bases and J dropped 2 bases, with 9 bases sitting between them. This CDR3 is built from 14 residues. The germline gives CDR1 MNHNY, CDR2 SVGAGI (reference sequence).